The 12 T cell receptor beta chains below all came from one sample that was sequenced in a study of T cell repertoires in ileal Crohn's disease. This table comes from immunoSEQ multiplex PCR, and its TCRdb copy is limited to in-frame clones, with some not included. The repertoire holds about 7,400 clones, about 74% seen once, with under 9.5% in the top ten. Documented time point: neoterminal ileum biopsy at postoperative endoscopy, about 6 months after surgery. The specimen sequenced was ileal tissue. The receptor set was obtained from an adult with Crohn's disease.

This chain connects TRBV2 to TRBJ1-2; TRBD1 matches 7 bases. Germline CDR1 reads SNHLY; CDR2 reads FYNNEI. This CDR3 is 13 amino acids long. V lost 4 bases to trimming and J lost 7 bases; unmatched junction nucleotides: 6. The CDR3 loop is CASSGVQGGGYTF. DNA for the CDR3: TGTGCCAGCAGTGGGGTGCAGGGGGGTGGCTACACCTTC.

The V call is TRBV10-2, the J call TRBJ2-7; D is possibly TRBD1 (5 bases). CDR1 and CDR2 from the germline V gene are WSHSY and SAAADI. The CDR3 runs to 15 residues. The V gene lost 6 bases and the J gene lost 0 bases, with 15 bases spanning the gap. The CDR3 nucleotides are TGCGCCAGCAGCCTCAGTCCAGACAGCTCCTACGAGCAGTACTTC. This codes for CASSLSPDSSYEQYF.

V is TRBV7-2 and J is TRBJ2-6, with D uncertain. Deletions cut 0 bases from V and 0 bases from J, with 6 bases between. CDR3 size: 16 residues. Germline V CDR1 and CDR2: SGHTA, FQGNSA. CDR3 nucleotides: TGTGCCAGCAGCTTAGCGTACAGCTCTGGGGCCAACGTCCTGACTTTC. Translation gives CASSLAYSSGANVLTF. The full variable domain, completed using reference TRBV7-2 and TRBJ2-6, is GAGVSQSPSNKVTEKGKDVELRCDPISGHTALYWYRQSLGQGLEFLIYFQGNSAPDKSGLPSDRFSAERTGGSVSTLTIQRTQQEDSAVYLCASSLAYSSGANVLTFGAGSRLTVL.

This clone has just one count. This chain connects TRBV18 to TRBJ2-6, with a weak D call TRBD1 (6 bases). The CDR3 covers 16 residues. Germline V lookup: CDR1 KGHSH, CDR2 LQKENI. V was shortened by 1 base and J by 4 bases, with 11 bases between the two germline ends. CDR3 sequence (DNA): TGTGCCAGCTCACCACTTACAGGGTTGGGGGCCAACGTCCTGACTTTC. Its protein is CASSPLTGLGANVLTF.

J is TRBJ1-1 and V is TRBV5-1; TRBD1 aligns across 8 bases. CDR3 length: 13 residues. Germline V CDR1 and CDR2: SGHRS, YFSETQ. V shed 4 bases, J shed 4 bases, and the junction held 3 bases outside the gene matches. CDR3 protein: CASSPGQGTEAFF. The CDR3 nucleotides are TGCGCCAGCAGCCCAGGACAGGGCACTGAAGCTTTCTTT. Supplemented by reference TRBV5-1 and TRBJ1-1, the full variable domain reads KAGVTQTPRYLIKTRGQQVTLSCSPISGHRSVSWYQQTPGQGLQFLFEYFSETQRNKGNFPGRFSGRQFSNSRSEMNVSTLELGDSALYLCASSPGQGTEAFFGQGTRLTVV.

This clone was seen more than once but under ten times. V gene TRBV5-4 combines with J gene TRBJ2-5, with D unclear. Germline CDR1 reads SGHNT; CDR2 reads YYREEE (reference sequence). There are 12 residues in the CDR3. V gave up 5 bases and J gave up 4 bases, with 9 bases separating them. CDR3 sequence reads: CASSDERETQYF. In DNA form, the CDR3 reads TGTGCCAGCAGTGACGAGCGAGAGACCCAGTACTTC.

V gene TRBV7-6 combines with J gene TRBJ1-1; D gene unclear. With 5 bases removed from V and 0 bases from J, the gap between germline ends came to 4 bases. CDR3 size: 12 residues. The germline V gene has CDR1 SGHVS and CDR2 FNYEAQ. The CDR3 loop reads CASSHLNTEAFF. The CDR3 DNA reads as TGTGCCAGCAGCCATTTGAACACTGAAGCTTTCTTT.

The V gene is TRBV2, the J gene TRBJ2-3; 8 bases fit TRBD2. Germline loops: CDR1 SNHLY, CDR2 FYNNEI. V was pared by 6 bases and J by 3 bases, with 5 bases of the junction left unmatched. The CDR3 contains 14 residues. CDR3 residues: CASRPGGLTDTQYF. The CDR3 DNA reads as TGTGCCAGCAGGCCGGGGGGGCTAACAGATACGCAGTATTTT.

CDR3 residues: CASSLSGPGLAGGIPTQYF. The CDR3 nucleotides are TGTGCCAGCAGTTTATCTGGCCCGGGACTAGCGGGGGGTATTCCTACGCAGTATTTT. The chain is built from TRBV27 and TRBJ2-3, with 15 bases matching TRBD2. In germline, CDR1 is MNHEY, CDR2 SMNVEV (reference sequence). After removal of 0 bases from V and 8 bases from J, the junction contained 12 bases not matched to a gene. The CDR3 is 19 residues long.

The CDR3 reads CASSYSRRARAGYTF. The CDR3 DNA reads as TGTGCCAGCAGCTATAGCCGGAGGGCTCGAGCTGGCTACACCTTC. The J gene is TRBJ1-2, the V gene TRBV14; D unclear. Germline-derived CDR1 and CDR2 are SGHDN and FVKESK. The V and J ends lost 5 bases and 7 bases respectively, with 20 bases between them. This CDR3 spans 15 amino acids.

J is TRBJ2-4 and V is TRBV7-3, with D possibly being TRBD2 (5 bases). With 4 bases removed from V and 10 bases from J, the gap between germline ends came to 14 bases. Germline V lookup: CDR1 SGHTA, CDR2 FQGTGA. This CDR3 contains 13 residues. The chain's CDR3 is CASSSEGKSIQYF. The CDR3, as DNA: TGTGCCAGCAGCTCCGAGGGCAAGTCAATTCAGTACTTC. Together with reference TRBV7-3 and TRBJ2-4, the CDR3 gives the full variable domain: GAGVSQTPSNKVTEKGKYVELRCDPISGHTALYWYRQSLGQGPEFLIYFQGTGAADDSGLPNDRFFAVRPEGSVSTLKIQRTERGDSAVYLCASSSEGKSIQYFGAGTRLSVL.

This chain uses TRBV6-4 with TRBJ2-1; the match to TRBD2 covers 9 bases. CDR1 is MRHNA, CDR2 SNTAGT, per germline. This CDR3 has 15 residues. The V gene end was trimmed by 0 bases and the J gene end by 7 bases; junction bases not matched to a gene: 4. The CDR3 DNA is TGTGCCAGCAGTGACTCCACGCGGGGGGGTAATGAGCAGTTCTTC. It translates to CASSDSTRGGNEQFF.